This is a list of T cell receptor beta chains from one sample in a study of cytomegalovirus exposure and HLA in healthy donors. The method was immunoSEQ multiplex PCR; TCRdb's version includes in-frame clones alone and lacks a portion of them. The sample has some 210,000 clones; about nine tenths are singletons. Sequences were obtained from PBMCs. These receptors came from a young woman in good health and CMV-seropositive. CDR3s include the opening cysteine and the closing phenylalanine or tryptophan. D genes are given only for firm matches. Only some rows state a clone size, as once, few, many or a class for expanded clones.

J gene,CDR3 length,clone size,D gene,V gene,CDR3 protein,CDR3 DNA
TRBJ1-2,14,once,NA,TRBV5-1,CASSLSQGNDGYTF,TGCGCCAGCAGCTTATCCCAGGGGAATGATGGCTACACCTTC
TRBJ2-7,18,NA,TRBD1,TRBV5-1,CASSPRPGTGAESYEQYF,TGCGCCAGCAGCCCACGTCCCGGGACAGGGGCCGAATCCTACGAGCAGTACTTC
TRBJ1-1,14,NA,TRBD1,TRBV27,CASSGTGMSTEAFF,TGTGCCAGCAGCGGGACAGGGATGAGCACTGAAGCTTTCTTT
TRBJ1-1,15,NA,NA,TRBV5-1,CASSGGTTIGTEAFF,TGCGCCAGCAGCGGGGGGACGACCATTGGGACTGAAGCTTTCTTT
TRBJ2-3,16,NA,NA,TRBV6-1,CASSEIGLDPRETQYF,TGTGCCAGCAGTGAAATCGGTTTGGACCCTAGGGAGACGCAGTATTTT
TRBJ2-7,12,NA,NA,TRBV7-9,CASSLLGHEQYF,TGTGCCAGCAGCTTATTGGGCCACGAGCAGTACTTC
TRBJ1-2,12,NA,NA,TRBV18,CASSQRNYGYTF,TGTGCCAGCTCACAGAGGAACTATGGCTACACCTTC
TRBJ1-5,15,NA,NA,TRBV28,CASSGVERGNQPQHF,TGTGCCAGCAGTGGGGTGGAGAGGGGCAATCAGCCCCAGCATTTT
TRBJ2-5,14,NA,NA,TRBV5-1,CASSSGQTQETQYF,TGCGCCAGCAGCTCCGGACAGACCCAAGAGACCCAGTACTTC
TRBJ1-2,13,few,NA,TRBV28,CASSLGQLYGYTF,TGTGCCAGCAGTTTAGGACAGCTGTATGGCTACACCTTC
TRBJ1-2,16,NA,TRBD1,TRBV4-1,CASSPRDSLLLKGYTF,TGCGCCAGCAGCCCCCGGGACAGTCTGCTGTTAAAGGGCTACACCTTC
TRBJ2-5,14,NA,NA,TRBV2,CASTELAVQETQYF,TGTGCCAGCACTGAACTGGCAGTCCAAGAGACCCAGTACTTC
TRBJ2-5,14,NA,NA,TRBV5-1,CASSLGGQQETQYF,TGCGCCAGCAGCCTCGGGGGACAGCAAGAGACCCAGTACTTC
TRBJ2-7,15,NA,TRBD1,TRBV9,CASSVEQGENYEQYF,TGTGCCAGCAGCGTAGAACAGGGGGAAAATTACGAGCAGTACTTC
TRBJ2-5,15,NA,NA,TRBV5-1,CASSFLARRQETQYF,TGCGCCAGCAGCTTCCTAGCGCGCCGCCAAGAGACCCAGTACTTC
TRBJ1-5,13,NA,NA,TRBV6-5,CASSPGGNQPQHF,TGTGCCAGCAGTCCCGGAGGGAATCAGCCCCAGCATTTT
TRBJ2-7,12,NA,NA,TRBV4-1,CASSDNAYEQYF,TGCGCCAGCAGCGACAATGCCTACGAGCAGTACTTC
TRBJ2-1,14,NA,NA,TRBV27,CASSLASAYNEQFF,TGTGCCAGCAGTTTGGCTAGCGCCTACAATGAGCAGTTCTTC